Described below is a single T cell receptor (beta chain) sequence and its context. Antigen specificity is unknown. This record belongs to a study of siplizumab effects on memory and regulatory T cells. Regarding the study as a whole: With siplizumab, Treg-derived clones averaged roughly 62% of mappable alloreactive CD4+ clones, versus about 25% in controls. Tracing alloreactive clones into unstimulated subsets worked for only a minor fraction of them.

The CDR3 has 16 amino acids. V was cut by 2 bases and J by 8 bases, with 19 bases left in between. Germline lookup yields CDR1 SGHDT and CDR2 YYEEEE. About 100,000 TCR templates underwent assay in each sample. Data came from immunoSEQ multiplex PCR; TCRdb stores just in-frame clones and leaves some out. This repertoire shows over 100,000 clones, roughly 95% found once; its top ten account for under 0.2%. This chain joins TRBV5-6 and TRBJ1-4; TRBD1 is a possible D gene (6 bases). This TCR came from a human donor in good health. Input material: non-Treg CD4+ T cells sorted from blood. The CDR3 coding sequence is TGTGCCAGCAGCTTACTTTCACAGGGCCTGCCCGAAAAACTGTTTTTT. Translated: CASSLLSQGLPEKLFF.